These T cell receptor beta chains were read from a single sample in a study of shared clonotypes between healthy human individuals. Produced via immunoSEQ multiplex PCR; TCRdb's table is partial and in-frame only. The table has about 1,800,000 clones, approximately 95% seen once. Sequencing was carried out using naive CD8+ T cells sorted from blood. These receptors all come from a man between 18 and 35 years old in good health. CDR3s include the opening cysteine and the closing phenylalanine or tryptophan. The D gene is left open where the match is weak. Expanded clones are given a class, and other clones once, few, many or no size at all.

v_gene	abundance	d_gene	j_gene	CDR3nt	CDR3aa
TRBV30	.	.	TRBJ1-3	TGTGCCTGGACGGTGGAGGGGCAGGGAACTGGAAACACCATATATTTT	CAWTVEGQGTGNTIYF
TRBV30	.	.	TRBJ1-2	TGTGCCGGGGACCGCCGGGGGTATGGCTACACCTTC	CAGDRRGYGYTF
TRBV2	.	TRBD1	TRBJ2-5	TGTGCCAGCAGCCTGCCCGGACAGGGGAAAGAGACCCAGTACTTC	CASSLPGQGKETQYF
TRBV6-5	few	.	TRBJ2-2	TGTGCCAGCAGTTACGGGGACACCGGGGAGCTGTTTTTT	CASSYGDTGELFF
TRBV7-9	.	.	TRBJ2-7	TGTGCCAGCAGCTTCAGTCCTCTCGAGCAGTACTTC	CASSFSPLEQYF
TRBV29-1	.	.	TRBJ2-7	TGCAGCGTTGGTGGACCCGCGTACGAGCAGTACTTC	CSVGGPAYEQYF
TRBV6-5	.	.	TRBJ1-2	TGTGCCAGCAGACCGGGCCCATTTGAGGGCTACACCTTC	CASRPGPFEGYTF
TRBV4-1	.	.	TRBJ1-4	TGCGCCAGCAGCCAAGGCGGCAGGGGACGAGAAAAACTGTTTTTT	CASSQGGRGREKLFF
TRBV2	.	.	TRBJ2-7	TGTGCCAGCATGGGCCACGAGCAGTACTTC	CASMGHEQYF
TRBV15	.	.	TRBJ2-2	TGTGCCACCAGCACTATATATGGGGGAGACACCGGGGAGCTGTTTTTT	CATSTIYGGDTGELFF
TRBV28	.	.	TRBJ1-1	TGTGCCACCGCTATGTATCGCACTGAAGCTTTCTTT	CATAMYRTEAFF
TRBV4-1	.	.	TRBJ2-5	TGCGCCAGCAGTCAAAGCCCGGATGAGACCCAGTACTTC	CASSQSPDETQYF
TRBV6-1	.	.	TRBJ1-3	TGTGCCAGCAGCGGACTTGGAAACACCATATATTTT	CASSGLGNTIYF
TRBV7-7	.	.	TRBJ2-5	TGTGCTAGCAGCCCTTATGGGGAGACCCAGTACTTC	CASSPYGETQYF
TRBV29-1	.	.	TRBJ2-2	TGCAGCGTTGAATTCGAAGGCACCGGGGAGCTGTTTTTT	CSVEFEGTGELFF
TRBV4-3	.	.	TRBJ1-4	TGCGCCAGCAGCCAAGATGGAGGGACTAATGAAAAACTGTTTTTT	CASSQDGGTNEKLFF
TRBV30	.	.	TRBJ2-7	TGTGCCTGGAGTTTGAGGGGCTCCTACGAGCAGTACTTC	CAWSLRGSYEQYF
TRBV5-6	.	TRBD2	TRBJ2-7	TGTGCCAGCAGCTACGGACTAGACGACGAGCAGTACTTC	CASSYGLDDEQYF
TRBV2	.	.	TRBJ1-1	TGTGCCAGCATAATCCTTAAGGGGTCGTGGACTGAAGCTTTCTTT	CASIILKGSWTEAFF
TRBV6-5	.	TRBD1	TRBJ2-3	TGTGCCAGCCGGGTGGGGACAGTAAGCACAGATACGCAGTATTTT	CASRVGTVSTDTQYF
TRBV7-2	.	TRBD1	TRBJ1-2	TGTGCCAGCAGCTCGACGCCAGGGGGCGGCTATGGCTACACCTTC	CASSSTPGGGYGYTF
TRBV7-9	.	.	TRBJ1-2	TGTGCCAGCAGCTCGGGACCGGCCTATGGCTACACCTTC	CASSSGPAYGYTF
TRBV7-9	.	.	TRBJ1-3	TGTGCCAGCACAGGTATGCCGGACTCTGGAAACACCATATATTTT	CASTGMPDSGNTIYF
TRBV2	.	.	TRBJ2-1	TGTGCCAGCAGATCGGGTGGGGGACCCTACAATGAGCAGTTCTTC	CASRSGGGPYNEQFF
TRBV6-1	once	.	TRBJ1-4	TGTGCCAGCAGCGACCTTCGGGGTAATGAAAAACTGTTTTTT	CASSDLRGNEKLFF
TRBV28	.	TRBD2	TRBJ2-1	TGTGCCAGCAGTTCTATGGGACTACTAGCCCAAGGTCAGTTCTTC	CASSSMGLLAQGQFF